Listed below are T cell receptor beta chains from one sample, sequenced in a study of shared clonotypes between healthy human individuals. Clones were read by immunoSEQ multiplex PCR, and TCRdb kept only the in-frame ones, dropping some. The repertoire holds 1.5 million to 2.5 million clones, with around 96% as singletons. The sequenced sample consisted of naive CD8+ T cells sorted from blood. The receptors were gathered from a man in his late teens or twenties in good health. Each CDR3 is given with its conserved first and last residue. A D gene is named only where the DNA matches it firmly. Clone sizes are given selectively: once, few, many, or a class where the clone is expanded.

D gene | clone size | J gene | V gene | CDR3 DNA | CDR3 protein
TRBD1 | . | TRBJ2-5 | TRBV5-4 | TGTGCCAGCAGCTGGGGACAGGGCTCGGGAGAGACCCAGTACTTC | CASSWGQGSGETQYF
TRBD1 | . | TRBJ2-7 | TRBV28 | TGTGCCAGCAGTTTAAGGGGGACAGGGAACTACGAGCAGTACTTC | CASSLRGTGNYEQYF
TRBD1 | . | TRBJ1-1 | TRBV19 | TGTGCCAGCGTGACAGGGGGGAACACTGAAGCTTTCTTT | CASVTGGNTEAFF
. | . | TRBJ1-3 | TRBV27 | TGTGCCAGCAGGCAAACCTTGGGAAACACCATATATTTT | CASRQTLGNTIYF
. | . | TRBJ2-7 | TRBV10-2 | TGCGCCAGCTCTTCGGGACACCCCAACGAGCAGTACTTC | CASSSGHPNEQYF
. | once | TRBJ1-3 | TRBV5-8 | TGTGCCAGCAGCCCTTTGACTCCGGGAAACACCATATATTTT | CASSPLTPGNTIYF
. | . | TRBJ1-1 | TRBV11-2 | TGTGCCAGCAGCTTACCCGGGATGAACACTGAAGCTTTCTTT | CASSLPGMNTEAFF
. | . | TRBJ2-1 | TRBV11-2 | TGTGCCAGCAGCTCCCCAAGCTCCTACAATGAGCAGTTCTTC | CASSSPSSYNEQFF
. | . | TRBJ2-1 | TRBV28 | TGTGCCAGCAGTTTATTACCCCGCCCGGTGGTAGGCAATGAGCAGTTCTTC | CASSLLPRPVVGNEQFF
. | . | TRBJ2-1 | TRBV2 | TGTGCCAGCACCCCCGGGACTGGTTACAATGAGCAGTTCTTC | CASTPGTGYNEQFF
. | . | TRBJ1-2 | TRBV5-4 | TGTGCCAGCAGCCTAACAGGCGTTTTCTATGGCTACACCTTC | CASSLTGVFYGYTF
. | . | TRBJ2-2 | TRBV4-1 | TGCGCCAGCAGCCAAGATTCGTGGCTTGACACCGGGGAGCTGTTTTTT | CASSQDSWLDTGELFF
. | . | TRBJ1-2 | TRBV7-8 | TGTGCCGGACTTGACTTAAACTATGGCTACACCTTC | CAGLDLNYGYTF
. | . | TRBJ1-4 | TRBV11-2 | TGTGCCAGCAGCACGGGGGCGGATGAAAAACTGTTTTTT | CASSTGADEKLFF
. | . | TRBJ1-4 | TRBV27 | TGTGCCAGCAGTTTATCCCTAAGGCTCGGGGCACCTAATGAAAAACTGTTTTTT | CASSLSLRLGAPNEKLFF
TRBD2 | . | TRBJ2-1 | TRBV7-2 | TGTGCCAGCAGCTCCAGGACGTTGTTAGCGGGAGTAAATGAGCAGTTCTTC | CASSSRTLLAGVNEQFF
TRBD2 | . | TRBJ2-7 | TRBV6-1 | TGTGCCAGCAGTGGATTGACTAGCTTGTCCTACGAGCAGTACTTC | CASSGLTSLSYEQYF
. | once | TRBJ2-3 | TRBV29-1 | TGCAGCGGGGACGGGGCCACAGATACGCAGTATTTT | CSGDGATDTQYF
TRBD2 | . | TRBJ2-1 | TRBV27 | TGTGCCAGCAGTTTATCGACGGGAGGAAGCAATGAGCAGTTCTTC | CASSLSTGGSNEQFF
. | . | TRBJ2-1 | TRBV29-1 | TGCAGCGTTGGTGGGGGTTCAGGGGTAGGGTACAATGAGCAGTTCTTC | CSVGGGSGVGYNEQFF
TRBD2 | . | TRBJ2-2 | TRBV19 | TGTGCCAGTGCTAGCGGGGGCGCGGGGGAGCTGTTTTTT | CASASGGAGELFF